Below, one T cell receptor (beta chain) is given with its context. Its antigen is unidentified. This record belongs to a study of T cell responses to AZD1222 COVID-19 vaccine. Only in-frame clones appear in the TCRdb table, and some are missing; sequencing was by immunoSEQ multiplex PCR. The data show 100,000 to 140,000 clones, roughly 90% seen once. General study results and limits: Among vaccine-associated CD4 TCRs, coverage spanned spike, with dominance at 160-218 and 743-854. The repertoires were collected only after the peak T cell response. The study identified only a handful of AZD1222 recipients as seropositive at baseline.

Germline V gene sequence: CDR1 SGDLS, CDR2 YYNGEE. This CDR3 has 12 residues. V lost 3 bases to trimming and J lost 5 bases, with 8 bases between them. The chain employs TRBV9 and TRBJ2-5; D call uncertain. This specimen consisted of peripheral blood, obtained on day 0 of AZD1222 vaccination. This receptor was obtained from an adult in good health. The CDR3 DNA reads TGTGCCAGCAGCGCCCAAGGGGAGACCCAGTACTTC. It yields the protein CASSAQGETQYF.